This TCR beta chain was identified in a study of CD8 T cells in Susac syndrome. Findings and caveats of the study: The study's TCR sequencing and HLA analysis covered a relatively small number of individuals, and the study acknowledged this.

This clonotype appeared once. Antigen unknown. Reverse transcription of roughly 0.45 to 1 ug RNA was carried out with random hexamers. TCRdb re-called the immunoSEQ multiplex PCR reads with MiXCR, one entry per CDR3 protein. The sample includes roughly 86,000 distinct CDR3 sequences, 95% to 97% seen only once; the top ten take 0.62%. CDR1 and CDR2 (germline): SGHRS, YFSETQ. The CDR3 loop spans 13 amino acids. Trimming shortened V by 4 bases and J by 0 bases, and 7 bases separated the two germline ends. The TCR originated in a human donor with Susac syndrome. Sequenced input: CD8+ T cells from PBMCs. The V gene is TRBV5-1, the J gene TRBJ1-1; no reliable D call. The CDR3 sequence is CASSATVNTEAFF. DNA for the CDR3: TGCGCCAGCAGCGCGACGGTGAACACTGAAGCTTTCTTT.